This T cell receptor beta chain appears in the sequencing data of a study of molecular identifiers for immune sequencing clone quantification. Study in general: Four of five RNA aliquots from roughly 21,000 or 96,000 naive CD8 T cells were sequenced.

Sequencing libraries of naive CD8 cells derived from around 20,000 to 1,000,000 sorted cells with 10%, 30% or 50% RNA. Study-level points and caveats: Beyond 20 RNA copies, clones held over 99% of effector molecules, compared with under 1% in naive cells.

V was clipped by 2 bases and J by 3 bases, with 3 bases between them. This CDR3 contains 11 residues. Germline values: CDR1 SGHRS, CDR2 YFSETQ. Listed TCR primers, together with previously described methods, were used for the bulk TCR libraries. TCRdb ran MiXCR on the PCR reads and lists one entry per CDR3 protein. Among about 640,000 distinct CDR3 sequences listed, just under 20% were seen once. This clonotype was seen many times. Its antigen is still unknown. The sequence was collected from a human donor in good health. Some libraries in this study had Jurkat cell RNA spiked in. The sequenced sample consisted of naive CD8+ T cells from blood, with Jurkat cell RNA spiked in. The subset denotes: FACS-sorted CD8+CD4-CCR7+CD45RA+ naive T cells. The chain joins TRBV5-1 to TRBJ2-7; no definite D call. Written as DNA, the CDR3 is TGCGCCAGCAGCTTACGCTACGAGCAGTACTTC. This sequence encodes CASSLRYEQYF.